This TCR beta chain was observed in a study of control samples from healthy donors and cancer patients. TCRdb keeps only in-frame clones here, not all; method: immunoSEQ multiplex PCR. The sample has some 120,000 clones, about 88% seen once. The CDR3 spans 14 residues. CDR1 and CDR2 from the germline V gene are MNHEY and SVGAGI. V lost 4 bases, J lost 2 bases, and 3 bases stayed unmatched. The sample was blood. This receptor was taken from a woman aged 70-85 years in good health. The chain carries TRBV6-5 and TRBJ2-3; 7 bases map to TRBD2. The CDR3 sequence: CASSSGLNTDTQYF. The CDR3 nucleotides read TGTGCCAGCAGTTCGGGACTAAACACAGATACGCAGTATTTT.